Below, 22 T cell receptor beta chains from the same sample are listed, as sequenced in a study of blood T cell repertoires in COVID-19. Clones were read by immunoSEQ multiplex PCR, and TCRdb kept only the in-frame ones, dropping some. The sample consists of 300,000 to 350,000 clones, around 90% of them appearing once. The sequenced sample consisted of peripheral blood. Receptor source: a woman between 25 and 40 years old with COVID-19, enrolled during active disease.

V gene TRBV3-1 (or the pseudogene TRBV3-2) combines with J gene TRBJ1-1; TRBD1 aligns across 7 bases. This CDR3 comprises 15 residues. Germline V gives CDR1 LGHDT, CDR2 YNNKEL (reference sequence). With 4 bases clipped from V and 5 bases from J, the junction kept 10 bases outside the gene matches. The CDR3 DNA reads as TGTGCCAGCAGCCGAGGACAGGCGAGGGATACTGAAGCTTTCTTT. Translating gives CASSRGQARDTEAFF.

The chain is built from TRBV3-1 (or the pseudogene TRBV3-2) and TRBJ2-7; TRBD1 matches 10 bases. After removal of 1 base from V and 3 bases from J, the junction contained 9 bases not matched to a gene. The CDR3 covers 17 residues. Germline CDR1 and CDR2: LGHDT and YNNKEL (reference sequence). CDR3 sequence: CASSQGLAGQGYYEQYF. DNA for the CDR3: TGTGCCAGCAGCCAAGGGTTGGCGGGACAGGGGTACTACGAGCAGTACTTC.

The chain links TRBV5-1 to TRBJ1-6; D uncertain. CDR1 is SGHRS, CDR2 YFSETQ, per germline. The CDR3 is made up of 15 amino acids. V was shortened by 5 bases and J by 8 bases, with 17 bases between the two germline ends. The CDR3 sequence is CASSPGEGRHSPLHF. DNA of the CDR3: TGCGCCAGCAGTCCTGGAGAGGGTAGGCATTCACCCCTCCACTTT.

The chain uses TRBV7-8 and TRBJ1-4; D possibly corresponds to TRBD1 (5 bases). The CDR3 is made up of 16 amino acids. Between the trimmed V and J ends, which lost 0 bases and 13 bases, there was a span of 21 bases. Germline V CDR1 and CDR2: SGHVS, FQNEAQ. CDR3 in amino acids: CASSLAPGDLRLRLFF. CDR3 DNA: TGTGCCAGCAGCTTAGCCCCCGGGGACTTACGTCTCCGACTGTTTTTT.

In this sample, this clone turned up once. The V call is TRBV2, the J call TRBJ2-1; TRBD2 matches 10 bases. Germline V gives CDR1 SNHLY, CDR2 FYNNEI. CDR3 size: 15 residues. J gave up 3 bases and V 6 bases, and 5 bases lay outside the gene matches. CDR3: CASRELAGLYNEQFF. CDR3 nucleotides: TGTGCCAGCAGGGAACTAGCGGGACTCTACAATGAGCAGTTCTTC. Full variable domain (outside the CDR3, taken from reference TRBV2 and TRBJ2-1): EPEVTQTPSHQVTQMGQEVILRCVPISNHLYFYWYRQILGQKVEFLVSFYNNEISEKSEIFDDQFSVERPDGSNFTLKIRSTKLEDSAMYFCASRELAGLYNEQFFGPGTRLTVL.

This sequence joins TRBV28 and TRBJ1-1, with a tentative D call TRBD1 (6 bases). V gave up 2 bases and J gave up 0 bases, with 7 bases separating them. Germline CDR1 MDHEN, CDR2 SYDVKM. This CDR3 region has 14 residues. Here the CDR3 reads CASSLQGMNTEAFF. CDR3 nucleotide sequence: TGTGCCAGCAGTTTACAGGGGATGAACACTGAAGCTTTCTTT.

The rearrangement links TRBV24-1 to TRBJ2-1, with 7 bases lining up with TRBD1. CDR1 and CDR2 from the germline V gene are KGHDR and SFDVKD. V was clipped by 4 bases and J by 7 bases; unmatched bases: 9. This CDR3 comprises 15 residues. CDR3 in amino acids: CATSERQGQRNEQFF. The CDR3 DNA follows: TGTGCCACCAGTGAAAGACAGGGTCAAAGGAATGAGCAGTTCTTC.

Only a few counts were recorded for this clone. The chain is built from TRBV2 and TRBJ2-7; D gene uncertain. The germline CDR1 and CDR2 sequences are SNHLY and FYNNEI. The V and J ends lost 3 bases and 1 base respectively, with 7 bases between them. The length of the CDR3 is 13 residues. The CDR3 protein is CASSDGWSYEQYF. CDR3 nucleotide sequence: TGTGCCAGCAGTGACGGGTGGTCCTACGAGCAGTACTTC.

This clone was seen once. V and J are TRBV11-2 and TRBJ2-1, with 12 bases aligning to TRBD2. J was trimmed by 4 bases and V by 4 bases; bases with no gene match: 11. Germline V lookup: CDR1 SGHAT, CDR2 FQNNGV. This CDR3 is 18 amino acids long. CDR3 nucleotides: TGTGCCAGCAGCTCGTTTTCTAGCGGGAGGGCGGGATACAATGAGCAGTTCTTC. This encodes CASSSFSSGRAGYNEQFF.

V and J are TRBV4-1 and TRBJ2-5, with D unclear. Per germline, CDR1 MGHRA and CDR2 YSYEKL. Trimming pared 6 bases from V and 2 bases from J, leaving 13 bases between. The CDR3 is made up of 14 amino acids. CDR3 coding DNA: TGCGCCAGCAGACCGAGGCCTTATCAAGAGACCCAGTACTTC. Encoded protein: CASRPRPYQETQYF.

The gene calls are TRBV7-8 and TRBJ2-7; the D gene is possibly TRBD2 (6 bases). The CDR3 is 15 residues long. Germline V gene sequence: CDR1 SGHVS, CDR2 FQNEAQ. Trimming stripped 5 bases from V and 2 bases from J, with 16 bases between. The CDR3 reads CASSLFAGIAYEQYF. The CDR3 DNA sequence: TGTGCCAGCAGCCTCTTTGCGGGGATCGCCTACGAGCAGTACTTC. The variable domain in full, completed from reference TRBV7-8 and TRBJ2-7, reads GAGVSQSPRYKVAKRGQDVALRCDPISGHVSLFWYQQALGQGPEFLTYFQNEAQLDKSGLPSDRFFAERPEGSVSTLKIQRTQQEDSAVYLCASSLFAGIAYEQYFGPGTRLTVT.

CDR3 loop: CASSIGTGETEAFF. DNA for the CDR3: TGTGCCAGCTCAATCGGGACAGGGGAAACTGAAGCTTTCTTT. The J gene is TRBJ1-1, the V gene TRBV18, with TRBD1 identical over 10 bases. The CDR3 has 14 amino acids. With V trimmed by 5 bases and J by 5 bases, 5 bases remained unmatched. Germline V gives CDR1 KGHSH, CDR2 LQKENI.

The chain combines TRBV27 with TRBJ2-1, with a possible D match to TRBD2 (6 bases). V lost 3 bases and J 0 bases, leaving 9 bases between the germline ends. Germline CDR1 MNHEY, CDR2 SMNVEV (reference sequence). The CDR3 spans 15 residues. The CDR3 sequence: CASSFSGSSYNEQFF. For the CDR3, the DNA is TGTGCCAGCAGTTTTTCCGGGAGCTCCTACAATGAGCAGTTCTTC.

The J gene is TRBJ2-6, the V gene TRBV4-2; a possible D gene is TRBD2 (6 bases). CDR1 and CDR2 (germline): LGHNA, YNFKEQ. The CDR3 spans 17 residues. V was pared by 4 bases and J by 5 bases, with 18 bases between. The CDR3 loop reads CASSPSAALDWANVLTF. The CDR3 nucleotides are TGTGCCAGCAGCCCTAGCGCGGCCTTAGACTGGGCCAACGTCCTGACTTTC.

This clone was seen ten or more times. The rearrangement uses TRBV7-2 and TRBJ1-2, with no clear D. The V gene's germline CDR1 is SGHTA and CDR2 FQGNSA. Between the trimmed V and J ends, which lost 1 base and 2 bases, there was a span of 14 bases. There are 16 residues in the CDR3. In nucleotides, the CDR3 is TGTGCCAGCAGCTTAGACGGTCACAGAAAGAACTATGGCTACACCTTC. It yields the protein CASSLDGHRKNYGYTF.

The gene calls are TRBV11-2 and TRBJ1-2, with no clear D. This CDR3 contains 13 residues. The germline V gene encodes CDR1 SGHAT and CDR2 FQNNGV. The germline V and J ends were trimmed by 1 base and 7 bases, with 10 bases remaining between them. The CDR3 DNA follows: TGTGCCAGCAGCTTAGGGGCTCTGGGTGGCTACACCTTC. This gives the protein CASSLGALGGYTF.

The chain combines TRBV6-5 with TRBJ1-1; 7 bases fit TRBD1. CDR1 is MNHEY and CDR2 is SVGAGI in the germline V gene. Trimming removed 4 bases from V and 8 bases from J; junction bases left unmatched: 4. The CDR3 sequence is 12 residues long. The CDR3, as DNA: TGTGCCAGCAGTTCCGGGACAGTCGAAGCTTTCTTT. This codes for CASSSGTVEAFF.

This chain connects TRBV24-1 to TRBJ1-5, with 7 bases aligning to TRBD1. Germline V gene data show CDR1 as KGHDR and CDR2 as SFDVKD. Unmatched junction bases numbered 6, after V lost 2 bases and J lost 6 bases. This CDR3 has 15 residues. CDR3 in DNA: TGTGCCACCAGTGATTCGCAAACAGGGGTTCAGCCCCAGCATTTT. Residues: CATSDSQTGVQPQHF.

The CDR3 region is CASSLEAGATDTQYF. CDR3 nucleotide sequence: TGTGCCAGCAGCTTAGAAGCGGGAGCCACAGATACGCAGTATTTT. The chain links TRBV7-2 to TRBJ2-3; 8 positions match TRBD2. Trimming at V came to 1 base and at J to 2 bases, leaving 2 bases not matched to a gene. The germline CDR1 and CDR2 sequences are SGHTA and FQGNSA. The CDR3 is 15 amino acids.

The chain joins TRBV27 to TRBJ2-7; D is undetermined. The CDR3 spans 14 residues. Per the germline V gene, CDR1 is MNHEY and CDR2 is SMNVEV (reference sequence). Trimming cost V 0 bases and J 0 bases, with 6 bases left between them. CDR3 nucleotides: TGTGCCAGCAGTTTATCTTGGGCCTCCTACGAGCAGTACTTC. Translated, it gives CASSLSWASYEQYF.

The rearrangement links TRBV29-1 to TRBJ2-7; 8 bases line up with TRBD2. This CDR3 is 16 amino acids long. Trimming cost V 3 bases and J 7 bases; bases outside gene matches: 17. Germline lookup yields CDR1 SQVTM and CDR2 ANQGSEA. The CDR3 DNA reads TGCAGCGTTGATCCTGGTCCCCCGGGAGGGCCGGGAGAGCAGTACTTC. It specifies CSVDPGPPGGPGEQYF.

The chain links TRBV2 to TRBJ1-3; D ambiguous. The germline gives CDR1 SNHLY, CDR2 FYNNEI. V was pared by 7 bases and J by 0 bases, with 10 bases between. This CDR3 spans 14 amino acids. This chain's CDR3 is CASTSNLSGNTIYF. The CDR3 coding sequence is TGTGCCAGCACGAGCAACCTCTCTGGAAACACCATATATTTT.